This entry is about one T cell receptor (beta chain). Antigen unknown. Thyroid surgery had not been preceded by any treatment in any patient. The sample belongs to a study of metastatic and nonmetastatic thyroid tumors. Study conclusions and caveats: Malignant tumors reportedly showed significantly higher TCR beta diversity than benign nodules in both blood and tumor.

Germline CDR1 SGHTA, CDR2 FQGTGA. Trimming took 3 bases from V and 1 from J, leaving 18 bases between them. This CDR3 region has 18 residues. From the PCR reads, TCRdb re-called clones with MiXCR. The sample lists roughly 9,700 clones; 29% were seen once. This sequence was found in a female donor with papillary thyroid cancer or a benign thyroid nodule (not recorded which). Some clones in this sample may be carry-over from other donors' samples. The genes are TRBV7-3 and TRBJ1-4; no definite D call. Specimen: tumor tissue. CDR3 region: CASSFVPGGVRTNEKLFF. The CDR3 coding sequence is TGTGCCAGCAGCTTTGTACCAGGCGGGGTAAGAACTAATGAAAAACTGTTTTTT.